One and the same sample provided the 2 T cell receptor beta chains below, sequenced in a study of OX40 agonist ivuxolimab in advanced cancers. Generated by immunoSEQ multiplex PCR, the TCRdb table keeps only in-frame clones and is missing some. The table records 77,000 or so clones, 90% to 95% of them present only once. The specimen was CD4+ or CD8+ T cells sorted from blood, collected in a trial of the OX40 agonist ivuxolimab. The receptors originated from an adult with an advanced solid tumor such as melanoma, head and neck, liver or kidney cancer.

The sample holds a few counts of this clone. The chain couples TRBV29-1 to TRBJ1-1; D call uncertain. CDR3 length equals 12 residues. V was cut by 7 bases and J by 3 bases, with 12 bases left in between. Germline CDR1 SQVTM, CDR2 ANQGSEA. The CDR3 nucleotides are TGCAGCGCCGGGCAGGTTGACACTGAAGCTTTCTTT. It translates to CSAGQVDTEAFF.

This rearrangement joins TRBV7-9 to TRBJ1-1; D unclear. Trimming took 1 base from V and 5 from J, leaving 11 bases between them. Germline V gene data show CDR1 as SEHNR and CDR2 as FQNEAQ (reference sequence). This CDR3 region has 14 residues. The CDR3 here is CASSLGPGRTEAFF. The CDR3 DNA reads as TGTGCCAGCAGCTTAGGGCCGGGAAGGACTGAAGCTTTCTTT.